This TCR beta chain is from a study of blood T cell repertoires in COVID-19. Study background: Sources were T cells, B-cell-depleted T cells, or PBMCs; the material itself was cDNA or gDNA.

This clone was counted once. V was clipped by 4 bases and J by 4 bases, with 24 bases between them. The CDR3 runs to 18 residues. Germline V lookup: CDR1 SGHDN, CDR2 FVKESK. In the original processing: Using reference gene primer amplification, nucleated cell counts were estimated. Sequenced by immunoSEQ multiplex PCR; TCRdb stores in-frame clones only, minus some. The V and J calls and clone size were taken over from that table, and D and trimming were inferred from the DNA. The profile shows more than 60,000 clones, around 90% of them singletons. The chain uses TRBV14 and TRBJ2-3, with D possibly TRBD2 on 7 matching bases. The specimen sequenced was peripheral blood. The sequence was collected from a human donor in a cohort sampled during active COVID-19. The DNA for the CDR3 is TGTGCCAGCAGCCTCCTCGGCAGTTTGGGGGGGCAAGCAGATACGCAGTATTTT. Encoded protein: CASSLLGSLGGQADTQYF.